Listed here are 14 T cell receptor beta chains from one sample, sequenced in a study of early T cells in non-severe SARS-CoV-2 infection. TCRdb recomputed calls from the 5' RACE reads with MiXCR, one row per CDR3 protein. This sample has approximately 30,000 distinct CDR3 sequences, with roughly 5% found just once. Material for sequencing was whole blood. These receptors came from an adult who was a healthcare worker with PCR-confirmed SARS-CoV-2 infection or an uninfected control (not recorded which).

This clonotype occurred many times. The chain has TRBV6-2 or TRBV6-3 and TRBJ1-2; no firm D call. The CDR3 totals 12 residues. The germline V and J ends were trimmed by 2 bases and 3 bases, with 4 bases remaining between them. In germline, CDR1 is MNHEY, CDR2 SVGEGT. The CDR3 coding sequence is TGTGCCAGCAGTTACCGGGACTATGGCTACACCTTC. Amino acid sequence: CASSYRDYGYTF.

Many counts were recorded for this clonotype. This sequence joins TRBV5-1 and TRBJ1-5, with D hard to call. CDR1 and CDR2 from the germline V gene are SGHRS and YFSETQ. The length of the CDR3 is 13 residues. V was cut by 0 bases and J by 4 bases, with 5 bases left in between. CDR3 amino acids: CASSLDGNQPQHF. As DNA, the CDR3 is TGCGCCAGCAGCTTGGACGGGAATCAGCCCCAGCATTTT.

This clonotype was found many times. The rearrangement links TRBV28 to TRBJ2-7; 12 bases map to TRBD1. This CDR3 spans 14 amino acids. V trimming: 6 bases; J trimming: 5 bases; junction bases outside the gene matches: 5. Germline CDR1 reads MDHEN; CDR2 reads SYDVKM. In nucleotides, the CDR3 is TGTGCCAGCAGAACGGGACAGGGGGCCCACGAGCAGTACTTC. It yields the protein CASRTGQGAHEQYF.

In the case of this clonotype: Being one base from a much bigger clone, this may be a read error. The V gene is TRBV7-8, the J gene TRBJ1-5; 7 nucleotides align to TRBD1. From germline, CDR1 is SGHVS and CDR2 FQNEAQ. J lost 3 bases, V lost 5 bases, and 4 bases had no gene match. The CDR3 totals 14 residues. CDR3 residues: CASSQGGYNQPQHF. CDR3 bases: TGTGCCAGCAGCCAAGGGGGCTACAATCAGCCCCAGCATTTT. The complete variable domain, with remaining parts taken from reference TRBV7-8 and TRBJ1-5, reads GAGVSQSPRYKVAKRGQDVALRCDPISGHVSLFWYQQALGQGPEFLTYFQNEAQLDKSGLPSDRFFAERPEGSVSTLKIQRTQQEDSAVYLCASSQGGYNQPQHFGDGTRLSIL.

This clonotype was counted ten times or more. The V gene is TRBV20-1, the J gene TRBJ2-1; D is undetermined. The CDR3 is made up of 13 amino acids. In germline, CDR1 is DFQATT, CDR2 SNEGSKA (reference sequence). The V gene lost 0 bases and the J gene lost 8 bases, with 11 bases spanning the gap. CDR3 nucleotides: TGCAGTGCTAGAGATTGGGCCGTCCATGAGCAGTTCTTC. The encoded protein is CSARDWAVHEQFF.

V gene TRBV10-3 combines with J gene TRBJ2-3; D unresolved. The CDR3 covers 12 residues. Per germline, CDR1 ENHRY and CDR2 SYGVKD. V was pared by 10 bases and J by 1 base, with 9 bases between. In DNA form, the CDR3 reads TGTGCCACCGGCTGGGGCACAGATACGCAGTATTTT. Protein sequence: CATGWGTDTQYF.

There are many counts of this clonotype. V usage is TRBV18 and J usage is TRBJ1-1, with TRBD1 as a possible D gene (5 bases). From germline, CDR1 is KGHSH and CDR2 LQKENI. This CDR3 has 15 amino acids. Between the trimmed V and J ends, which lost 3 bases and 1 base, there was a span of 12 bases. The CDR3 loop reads CASSPVPGPNTEAFF. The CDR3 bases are TGTGCCAGCTCACCCGTTCCGGGGCCGAACACTGAAGCTTTCTTT.

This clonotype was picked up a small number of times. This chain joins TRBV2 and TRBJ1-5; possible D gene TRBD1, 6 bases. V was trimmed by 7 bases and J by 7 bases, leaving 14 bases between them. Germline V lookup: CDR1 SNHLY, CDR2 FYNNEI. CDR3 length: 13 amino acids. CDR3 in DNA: TGTGCCAGCACCCCTGGGGGCGGCCAGCCCCAGCATTTT. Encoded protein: CASTPGGGQPQHF.

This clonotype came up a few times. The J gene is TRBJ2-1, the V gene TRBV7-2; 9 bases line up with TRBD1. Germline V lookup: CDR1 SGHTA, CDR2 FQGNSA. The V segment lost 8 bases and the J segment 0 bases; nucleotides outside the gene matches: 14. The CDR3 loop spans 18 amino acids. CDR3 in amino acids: CASSRDRESLYSYNEQFF. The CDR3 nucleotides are TGTGCCAGCTCCCGGGACAGGGAATCTTTATACTCCTACAATGAGCAGTTCTTC.

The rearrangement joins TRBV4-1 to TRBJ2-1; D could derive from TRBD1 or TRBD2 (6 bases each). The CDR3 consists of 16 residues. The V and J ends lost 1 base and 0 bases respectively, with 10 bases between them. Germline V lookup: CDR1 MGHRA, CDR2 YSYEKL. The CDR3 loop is CASSQGRGRSYNEQFF. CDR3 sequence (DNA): TGCGCCAGCAGCCAAGGTCGGGGGCGCTCCTACAATGAGCAGTTCTTC.

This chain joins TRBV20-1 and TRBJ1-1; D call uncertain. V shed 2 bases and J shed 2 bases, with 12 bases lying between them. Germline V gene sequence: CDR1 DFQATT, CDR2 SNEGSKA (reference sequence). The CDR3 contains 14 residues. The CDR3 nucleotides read TGCAGTGCTAGATCCCCGCCAGGCAACACTGAAGCTTTCTTT. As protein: CSARSPPGNTEAFF.

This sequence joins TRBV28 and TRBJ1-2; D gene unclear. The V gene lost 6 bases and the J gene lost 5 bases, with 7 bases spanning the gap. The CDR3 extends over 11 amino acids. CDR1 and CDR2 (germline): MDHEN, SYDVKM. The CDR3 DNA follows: TGTGCCAGCAGGTACATGTATGGCTACACCTTC. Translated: CASRYMYGYTF.

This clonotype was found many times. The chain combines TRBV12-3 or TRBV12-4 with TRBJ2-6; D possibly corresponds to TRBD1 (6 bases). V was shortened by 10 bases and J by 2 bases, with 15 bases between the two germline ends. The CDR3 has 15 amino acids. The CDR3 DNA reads TGTGCCACATCCGGGACACAGGCTGGGGCCAACGTCCTGACTTTC. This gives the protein CATSGTQAGANVLTF.

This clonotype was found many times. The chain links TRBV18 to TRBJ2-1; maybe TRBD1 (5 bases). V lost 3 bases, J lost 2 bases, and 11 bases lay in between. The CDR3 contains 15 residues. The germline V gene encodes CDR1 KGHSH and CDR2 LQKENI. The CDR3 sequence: CASSPPDKTYNEQFF. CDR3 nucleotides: TGTGCCAGCTCACCCCCGGACAAGACCTACAATGAGCAGTTCTTC.